This section outlines one T cell receptor beta chain sequence together with its context. Its antigen is undetermined. Treatment indicated: some 20 received Ad26.COV2.S at low or high dose, single or two shots; roughly 5 received placebo; per-sample allocation not given. Following the first vaccine or placebo injection, samples were taken on day 63. Boston provided a donor who was an adult aged 18-55 years. The shot given was an Ad26 vector that makes Wuhan-strain SARS-CoV-2 spike. The data originate from a study of Ad26.COV2.S vaccination and SARS-CoV-2 variants. Whole-study results and caveats: Placebo recipients trailed vaccine recipients in spike-specific TCR breadth.

The germline V gene encodes CDR1 SGHTA and CDR2 FQGNSA. Deletions cut 1 base from V and 0 bases from J, with 13 bases between. The length of the CDR3 is 17 residues. Only in-frame clones appear in the TCRdb table, and some are missing; sequencing was by immunoSEQ multiplex PCR. The sample has some 320,000 clones; around 85% are singletons. The chain joins TRBV7-2 to TRBJ1-3; weak D call: TRBD1 (6 bases). Material: peripheral blood, obtained in a trial of Ad26.COV2.S vaccine versus placebo. The TCR comes from a person aged 18-65 years who received the Ad26.COV2.S COVID-19 vaccine or a placebo. The CDR3 DNA follows: TGTGCCAGCAGCTTAGTCGGGGGGGCGAACTCTGGAAACACCATATATTTT. Protein sequence: CASSLVGGANSGNTIYF.